Presented here are 5 T cell receptor beta chains from one specimen sequenced in a study of vaccination effects on CD4 cells after COVID-19. No antigen is known for these receptors. The assay was immunoSEQ multiplex PCR, and TCRdb's table has in-frame clones only and misses some. The sample has fewer than 55,000 clones; under 80% are singletons. Culturing for about ten days preceded CD4+ T cell isolation. Every participant took two doses of the BNT162b2 or mRNA-1273 vaccine. Sequences were derived from CD4+ T cells from PBMCs cultured without peptide, sampled after COVID-19 vaccination. The receptor set was obtained from a human donor who received a COVID-19 vaccine.

To note about this clone: The sample holds other DNA sequences that translate to the same CDR3. This chain joins TRBV5-1 and TRBJ2-5; the match to TRBD1 covers 7 bases. The J segment lost 2 bases and the V segment lost 3 bases, leaving 4 bases of the junction unmatched. The CDR3 is 14 residues long. Germline CDR1 SGHRS, CDR2 YFSETQ. Written as DNA, the CDR3 is TGCGCCAGCAGCTGGGACAGCGCTCAAGAGACCCAGTACTTC. Translation gives CASSWDSAQETQYF.

This chain uses TRBV5-4 with TRBJ1-4; 9 positions agree with TRBD1. J was trimmed by 4 bases and V by 4 bases; bases with no gene match: 8. This CDR3 is built from 16 residues. Germline CDR1 is SGHNT and CDR2 is YYREEE (reference sequence). The CDR3 coding sequence is TGTGCCAGCAGCCCTAGCCCGGGACAGGGTAATGAAAAACTGTTTTTT. It specifies CASSPSPGQGNEKLFF.

The J gene is TRBJ2-2, the V gene TRBV23-1; 9 nucleotides agree with TRBD1. TRBV23-1 is identified as an open reading frame with a role that is uncertain. V lost 0 bases, J lost 0 bases, and 17 bases stayed unmatched. This CDR3 is 22 amino acids long. This CDR3 is CASSQSSDRGSVPIANTGELFF. DNA for the CDR3: TGCGCCAGCAGTCAATCGTCGGACAGGGGATCTGTCCCAATTGCGAACACCGGGGAGCTGTTTTTT.

This clone was seen once. The gene calls are TRBV6-1 and TRBJ2-4, with D unclear. V dropped 1 base and J dropped 4 bases, with 5 bases sitting between them. In germline, CDR1 is MNHNS, CDR2 SASEGT. The CDR3 consists of 13 residues. For the CDR3, the DNA is TGTGCCAGCAGTGAAGTACAGAAAAACATTCAGTACTTC. Its protein is CASSEVQKNIQYF.

V is TRBV19 and J is TRBJ1-4; no clear D. Trimming took off 4 bases at V and 7 bases at J, with 16 bases between the two ends. CDR1 is LNHDA, CDR2 SQIVND, per germline (reference sequence). The CDR3 is 15 residues long. The CDR3 region is CASSTGGVLGEKLFF. DNA of the CDR3: TGTGCCAGTAGTACCGGTGGCGTGCTGGGTGAAAAACTGTTTTTT.